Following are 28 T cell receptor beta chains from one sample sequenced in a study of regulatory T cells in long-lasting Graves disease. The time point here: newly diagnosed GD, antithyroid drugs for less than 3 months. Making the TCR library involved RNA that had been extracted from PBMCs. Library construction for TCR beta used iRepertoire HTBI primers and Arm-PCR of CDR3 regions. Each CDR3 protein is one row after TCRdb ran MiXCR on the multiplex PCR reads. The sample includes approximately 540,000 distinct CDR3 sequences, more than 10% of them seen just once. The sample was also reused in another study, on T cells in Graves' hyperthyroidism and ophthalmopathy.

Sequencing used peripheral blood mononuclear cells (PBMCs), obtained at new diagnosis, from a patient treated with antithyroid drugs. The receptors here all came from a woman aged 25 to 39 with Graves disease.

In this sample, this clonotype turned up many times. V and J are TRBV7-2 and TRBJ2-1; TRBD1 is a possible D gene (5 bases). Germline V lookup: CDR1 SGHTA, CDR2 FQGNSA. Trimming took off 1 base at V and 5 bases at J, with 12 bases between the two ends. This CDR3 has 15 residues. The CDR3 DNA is TGTGCCAGCAGCTTAGACAGGCTCTTACACAATGAGCAGTTCTTC. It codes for CASSLDRLLHNEQFF.

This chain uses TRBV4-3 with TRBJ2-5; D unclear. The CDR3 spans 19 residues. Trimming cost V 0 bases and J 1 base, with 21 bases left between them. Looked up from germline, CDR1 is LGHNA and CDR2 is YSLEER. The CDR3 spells CASSQDSRLKDPSQETQYF. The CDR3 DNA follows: TGCGCCAGCAGCCAAGATTCCCGCCTAAAGGACCCCTCCCAAGAGACCCAGTACTTC.

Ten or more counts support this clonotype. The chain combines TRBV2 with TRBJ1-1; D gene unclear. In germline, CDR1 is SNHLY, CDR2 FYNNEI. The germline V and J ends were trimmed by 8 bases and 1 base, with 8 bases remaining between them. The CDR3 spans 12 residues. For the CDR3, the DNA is TGTGCCAGCGCCATTCAGAACACTGAAGCTTTCTTT. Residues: CASAIQNTEAFF. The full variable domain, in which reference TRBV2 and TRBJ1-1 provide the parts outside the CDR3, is EPEVTQTPSHQVTQMGQEVILRCVPISNHLYFYWYRQILGQKVEFLVSFYNNEISEKSEIFDDQFSVERPDGSNFTLKIRSTKLEDSAMYFCASAIQNTEAFFGQGTRLTVV.

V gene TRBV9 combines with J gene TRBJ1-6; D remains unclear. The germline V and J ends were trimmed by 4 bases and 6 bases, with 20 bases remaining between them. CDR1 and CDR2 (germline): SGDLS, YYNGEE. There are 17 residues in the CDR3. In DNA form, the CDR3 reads TGTGCCAGCAGCATCAACGGTTGGGGAAATTTTAATTCACCCCTCCACTTT. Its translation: CASSINGWGNFNSPLHF.

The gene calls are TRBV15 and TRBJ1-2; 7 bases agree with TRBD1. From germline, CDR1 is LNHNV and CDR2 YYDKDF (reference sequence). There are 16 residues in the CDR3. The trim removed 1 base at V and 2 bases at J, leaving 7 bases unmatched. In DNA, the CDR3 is TGTGCCACCAGCAGAGCTAGGGGAGGGGGCAACTATGGCTACACCTTC. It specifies CATSRARGGGNYGYTF. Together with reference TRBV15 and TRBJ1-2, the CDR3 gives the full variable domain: DAMVIQNPRYQVTQFGKPVTLSCSQTLNHNVMYWYQQKSSQAPKLLFHYYDKDFNNEADTPDNFQSRRPNTSFCFLDIRSPGLGDTAMYLCATSRARGGGNYGYTFGSGTRLTVV.

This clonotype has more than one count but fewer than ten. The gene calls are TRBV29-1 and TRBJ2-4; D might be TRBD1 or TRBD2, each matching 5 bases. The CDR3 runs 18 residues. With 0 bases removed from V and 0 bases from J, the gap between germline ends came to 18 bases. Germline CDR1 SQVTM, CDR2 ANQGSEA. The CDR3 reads CSVEDYRGTVLAKNIQYF. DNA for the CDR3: TGCAGCGTTGAAGATTACCGTGGGACGGTTCTAGCCAAAAACATTCAGTACTTC.

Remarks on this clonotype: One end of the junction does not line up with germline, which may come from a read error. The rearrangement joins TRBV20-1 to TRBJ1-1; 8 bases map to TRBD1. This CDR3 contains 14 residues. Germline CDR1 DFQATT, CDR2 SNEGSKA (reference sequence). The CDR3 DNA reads TGCAGTACTAGTCTGACAGGGGCGGGCACTGAAGCTTTCTTT. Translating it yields CSTSLTGAGTEAFF.

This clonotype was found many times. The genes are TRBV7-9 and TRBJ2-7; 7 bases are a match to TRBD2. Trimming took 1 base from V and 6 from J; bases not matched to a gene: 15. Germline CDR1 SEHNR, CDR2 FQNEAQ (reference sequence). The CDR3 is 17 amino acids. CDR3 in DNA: TGTGCCAGCAGCTTAGAGGTACTGACTAGCCAGGTCTCCGAGCAGTACTTC. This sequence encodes CASSLEVLTSQVSEQYF.

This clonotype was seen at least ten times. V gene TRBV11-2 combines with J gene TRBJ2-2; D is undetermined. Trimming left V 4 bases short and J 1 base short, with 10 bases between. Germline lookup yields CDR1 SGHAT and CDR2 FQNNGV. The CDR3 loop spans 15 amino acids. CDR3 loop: CASSSHRGNTGELFF. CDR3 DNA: TGTGCCAGCAGCTCCCACCGTGGGAACACCGGGGAGCTGTTTTTT.

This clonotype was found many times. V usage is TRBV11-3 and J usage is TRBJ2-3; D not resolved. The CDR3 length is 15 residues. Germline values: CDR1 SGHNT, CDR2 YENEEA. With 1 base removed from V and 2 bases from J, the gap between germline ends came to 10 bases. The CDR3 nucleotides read TGTGCCAGCAGCTTAGGGCGCTTGCACACAGATACGCAGTATTTT. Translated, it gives CASSLGRLHTDTQYF.

CDR3 DNA sequence: TGTGCCAGCTCACCCAATAATATCGGAAACACCATATATTTT. It specifies CASSPNNIGNTIYF. This chain uses TRBV18 with TRBJ1-3; D is undetermined. The CDR3 has 14 residues. Trimming pared 3 bases from V and 4 bases from J, leaving 10 bases between. Germline assignment: CDR1 KGHSH and CDR2 LQKENI.

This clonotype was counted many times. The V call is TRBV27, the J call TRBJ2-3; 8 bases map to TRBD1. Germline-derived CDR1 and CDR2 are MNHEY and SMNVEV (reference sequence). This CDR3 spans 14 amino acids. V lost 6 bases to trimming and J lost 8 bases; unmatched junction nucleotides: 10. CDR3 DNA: TGTGCCAGCAGGCGAGACAGGGGTTTCGGTACGCAGTATTTT. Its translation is CASRRDRGFGTQYF.

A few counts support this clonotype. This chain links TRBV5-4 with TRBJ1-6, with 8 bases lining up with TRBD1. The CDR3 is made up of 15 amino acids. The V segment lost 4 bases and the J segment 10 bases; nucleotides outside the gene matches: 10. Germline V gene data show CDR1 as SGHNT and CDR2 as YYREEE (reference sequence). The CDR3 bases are TGTGCCAGCAGCCCTGGGAGACAGGGGCTATCACCCCTCCACTTT. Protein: CASSPGRQGLSPLHF.

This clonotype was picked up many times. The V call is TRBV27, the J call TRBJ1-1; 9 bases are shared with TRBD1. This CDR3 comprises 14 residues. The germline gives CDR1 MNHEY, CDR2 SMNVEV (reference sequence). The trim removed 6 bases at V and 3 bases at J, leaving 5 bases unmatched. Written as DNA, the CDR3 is TGTGCCAGCAGCGAGGACAGGGGTGACACTGAAGCTTTCTTT. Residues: CASSEDRGDTEAFF.

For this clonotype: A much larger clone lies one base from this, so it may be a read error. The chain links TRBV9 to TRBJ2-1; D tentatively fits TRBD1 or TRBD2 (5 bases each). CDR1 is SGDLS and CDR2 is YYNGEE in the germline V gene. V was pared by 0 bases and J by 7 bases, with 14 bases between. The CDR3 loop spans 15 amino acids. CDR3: CASSVGWGSPNEQFF. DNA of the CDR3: TGTGCCAGCAGCGTAGGATGGGGGTCCCCTAATGAGCAGTTCTTC.

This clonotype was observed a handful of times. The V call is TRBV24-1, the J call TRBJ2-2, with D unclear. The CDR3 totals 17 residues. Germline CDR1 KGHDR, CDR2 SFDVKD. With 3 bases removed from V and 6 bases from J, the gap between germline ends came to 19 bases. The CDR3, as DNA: TGTGCCACCAGTGATCCTGGCCGGGCCCGATCCCCCGGGGAGCTGTTTTTT. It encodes CATSDPGRARSPGELFF.

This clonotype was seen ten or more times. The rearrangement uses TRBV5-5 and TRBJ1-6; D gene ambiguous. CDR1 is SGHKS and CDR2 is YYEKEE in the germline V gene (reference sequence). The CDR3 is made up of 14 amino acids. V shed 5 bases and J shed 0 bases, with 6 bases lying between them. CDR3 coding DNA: TGTGCCAGCAGGTTAAGCTCCTATAATTCACCCCTCCACTTT. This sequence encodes CASRLSSYNSPLHF.

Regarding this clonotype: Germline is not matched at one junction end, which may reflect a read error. CDR3 bases: TGTGCCAGCAGTTTGACTAGCGGGTACCAAAAGACCCAGTACTTC. This translates into CASSLTSGYQKTQYF. The J gene is TRBJ2-5, the V gene TRBV12-3 or TRBV12-4; 10 bases map to TRBD2. This CDR3 is built from 15 residues.

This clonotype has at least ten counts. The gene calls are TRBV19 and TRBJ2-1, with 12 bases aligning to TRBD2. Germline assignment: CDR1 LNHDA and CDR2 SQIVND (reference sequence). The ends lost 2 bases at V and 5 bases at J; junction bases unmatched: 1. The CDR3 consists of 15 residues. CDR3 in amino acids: CASSIWTSGNNEQFF. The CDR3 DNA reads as TGTGCCAGTAGTATATGGACTAGCGGGAACAATGAGCAGTTCTTC.

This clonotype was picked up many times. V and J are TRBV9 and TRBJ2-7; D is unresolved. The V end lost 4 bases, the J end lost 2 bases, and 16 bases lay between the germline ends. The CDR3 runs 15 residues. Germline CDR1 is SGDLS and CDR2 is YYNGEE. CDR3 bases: TGTGCCAGCAGCCCCACCGGTCGGGTTACCTACGAGCAGTACTTC. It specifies CASSPTGRVTYEQYF. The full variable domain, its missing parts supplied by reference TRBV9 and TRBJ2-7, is DSGVTQTPKHLITATGQRVTLRCSPRSGDLSVYWYQQSLDQGLQFLIQYYNGEERAKGNILERFSAQQFPDLHSELNLSSLELGDSALYFCASSPTGRVTYEQYFGPGTRLTVT.

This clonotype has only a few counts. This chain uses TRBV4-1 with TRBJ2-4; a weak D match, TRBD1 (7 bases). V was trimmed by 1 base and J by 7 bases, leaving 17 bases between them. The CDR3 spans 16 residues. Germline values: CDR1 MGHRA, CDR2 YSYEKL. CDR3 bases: TGCGCCAGCAGCCAAGTAACAGGGGTGGAGGGGAACATTCAGTACTTC. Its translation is CASSQVTGVEGNIQYF.

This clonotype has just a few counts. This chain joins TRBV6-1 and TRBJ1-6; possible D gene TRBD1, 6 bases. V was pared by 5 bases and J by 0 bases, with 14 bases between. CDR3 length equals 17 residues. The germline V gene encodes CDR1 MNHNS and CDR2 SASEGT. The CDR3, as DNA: TGTGCCAGCAGTCAGGACAGCCCGAGCTCCTATAATTCACCCCTCCACTTT. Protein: CASSQDSPSSYNSPLHF.

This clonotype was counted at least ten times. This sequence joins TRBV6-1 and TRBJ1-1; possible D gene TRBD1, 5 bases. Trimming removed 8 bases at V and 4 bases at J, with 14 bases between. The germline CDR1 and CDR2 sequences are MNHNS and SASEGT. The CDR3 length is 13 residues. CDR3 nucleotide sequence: TGTGCCAGCGAAGCAGAAAGGGGCACTGAAGCTTTCTTT. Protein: CASEAERGTEAFF.

DNA for the CDR3: TGTGCCAGCAGCTCGCGGGAGGGCCTGGATACGCAGTATTTT. This encodes CASSSREGLDTQYF. The chain joins TRBV7-2 to TRBJ2-3; 9 nucleotides agree with TRBD2. Germline assignment: CDR1 SGHTA and CDR2 FQGNSA. The CDR3 runs to 14 residues. Trimming at V came to 4 bases and at J to 6 bases, leaving 5 bases not matched to a gene. Complete variable domain (other parts from reference TRBV7-2 and TRBJ2-3): GAGVSQSPSNKVTEKGKDVELRCDPISGHTALYWYRQSLGQGLEFLIYFQGNSAPDKSGLPSDRFSAERTGGSVSTLTIQRTQQEDSAVYLCASSSREGLDTQYFGPGTRLTVL.

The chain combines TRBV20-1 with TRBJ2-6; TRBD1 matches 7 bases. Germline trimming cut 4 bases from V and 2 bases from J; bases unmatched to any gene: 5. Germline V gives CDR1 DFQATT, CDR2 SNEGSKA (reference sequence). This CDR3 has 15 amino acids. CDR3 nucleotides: TGCAGTGCTATACAGGGGAGCACTGGGGCCAACGTCCTGACTTTC. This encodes CSAIQGSTGANVLTF.

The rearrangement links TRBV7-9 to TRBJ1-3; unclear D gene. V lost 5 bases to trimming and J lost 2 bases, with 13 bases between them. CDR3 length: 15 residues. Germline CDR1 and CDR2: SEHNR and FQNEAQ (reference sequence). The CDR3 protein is CASSETVGTGNTIYF. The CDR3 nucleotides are TGTGCCAGCAGCGAAACTGTGGGGACTGGAAACACCATATATTTT.

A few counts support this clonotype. CDR3 residues: CASSVNGAGVGETQYF. CDR3 sequence (DNA): TGTGCCAGCAGTGTAAATGGGGCGGGAGTAGGGGAGACCCAGTACTTC. This sequence joins TRBV27 and TRBJ2-5; 7 nucleotides match TRBD2. The J segment lost 5 bases and the V segment lost 5 bases, leaving 14 bases of the junction unmatched. The germline V gene has CDR1 MNHEY and CDR2 SMNVEV (reference sequence). There are 16 residues in the CDR3.

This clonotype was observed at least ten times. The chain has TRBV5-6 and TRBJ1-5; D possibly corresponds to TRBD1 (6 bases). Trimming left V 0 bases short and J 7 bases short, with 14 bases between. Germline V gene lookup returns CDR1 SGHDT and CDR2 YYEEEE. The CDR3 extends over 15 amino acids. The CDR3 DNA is TGTGCCAGCAGCTTGGGAGCTCAGGGGAACCAGCCCCAGCATTTT. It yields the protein CASSLGAQGNQPQHF. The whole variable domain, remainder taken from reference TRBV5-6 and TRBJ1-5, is DAGVTQSPTHLIKTRGQQVTLRCSPKSGHDTVSWYQQALGQGPQFIFQYYEEEERQRGNFPDRFSGHQFPNYSSELNVNALLLGDSALYLCASSLGAQGNQPQHFGDGTRLSIL.